This passage covers 13 T cell receptor beta chains from one sample sequenced in a study of glioma-infiltrating T cells after dendritic cell vaccination. The assay was immunoSEQ multiplex PCR, and TCRdb's table has in-frame clones only and misses some. The sample carries tens of thousands of clones, approximately 80% recorded once. Specimen: blood, collected before dendritic cell vaccination. The receptors were sampled from a human donor with glioblastoma.

The rearrangement links TRBV11-3 to TRBJ2-1; maybe TRBD2 (6 bases). The germline CDR1 and CDR2 sequences are SGHNT and YENEEA. This CDR3 spans 14 amino acids. The ends were cut back, 6 bases at V and 7 bases at J, with 16 bases in the middle. DNA of the CDR3: TGTGCCAGCAGTGTGAGGGCCAGCGGGAATGAGCAGTTCTTC. Translated, it gives CASSVRASGNEQFF.

The chain employs TRBV7-9 and TRBJ1-2; a weak D match, TRBD1 (5 bases). Germline V gene data show CDR1 as SEHNR and CDR2 as FQNEAQ (reference sequence). The V gene lost 1 base and the J gene lost 8 bases, with 8 bases spanning the gap. The CDR3 totals 12 residues. CDR3 nucleotides: TGTGCCAGCAGCTTAGAAGGGGCAGGCTACACCTTC. Protein product: CASSLEGAGYTF.

This sequence joins TRBV18 and TRBJ1-2, with TRBD1 matching 7 bases. CDR1 and CDR2 from the germline V gene are KGHSH and LQKENI. Trimming removed 3 bases from V and 10 bases from J; junction bases left unmatched: 20. The CDR3 runs 17 residues. The CDR3 protein is CASSPRTGQDLSNDYTF. The CDR3 nucleotides are TGTGCCAGCTCACCGAGAACAGGACAGGACCTCAGTAATGACTACACCTTC.

V usage is TRBV2 and J usage is TRBJ2-7; D unclear. The CDR3 covers 11 residues. Trimming pared 5 bases from V and 6 bases from J, leaving 8 bases between. Germline values: CDR1 SNHLY, CDR2 FYNNEI. The CDR3 loop reads CASSPRSEQYV. The DNA for the CDR3 is TGTGCCAGCAGTCCCCGAAGCGAGCAGTACGTC.

The chain carries TRBV6-4 and TRBJ1-5; D is unclear. CDR3 length equals 17 residues. Trimming cost V 2 bases and J 1 base, with 15 bases left between them. CDR1 and CDR2 from the germline V gene are MRHNA and SNTAGT. CDR3 in DNA: TGTGCCAGCAGTGACCCCCCGACACTTACCAGCAATCAGCCCCAGCATTTT. It codes for CASSDPPTLTSNQPQHF.

The chain has TRBV19 and TRBJ1-2; a weak D match, TRBD1 (6 bases). The V gene's germline CDR1 is LNHDA and CDR2 SQIVND (reference sequence). The CDR3 has 16 residues. Deletions cut 3 bases from V and 4 bases from J, with 18 bases between. The CDR3 here is CASSIDLQGDTYGYTF. The CDR3 coding sequence is TGTGCCAGTAGTATCGATCTACAGGGCGATACCTATGGCTACACCTTC. Full variable domain (missing parts from reference TRBV19 and TRBJ1-2): DGGITQSPKYLFRKEGQNVTLSCEQNLNHDAMYWYRQDPGQGLRLIYYSQIVNDFQKGDIAEGYSVSREKKESFPLTVTSAQKNPTAFYLCASSIDLQGDTYGYTFGSGTRLTVV.

The V and J genes are TRBV7-9 and TRBJ1-3; 8 bases map to TRBD1. The CDR3 is made up of 16 amino acids. Per germline, CDR1 SEHNR and CDR2 FQNEAQ (reference sequence). The V segment lost 1 base and the J segment 2 bases; nucleotides outside the gene matches: 4. The CDR3 spells CASSLEQQGAGNTIYF. The CDR3 DNA reads as TGTGCCAGCAGCTTAGAACAACAGGGGGCTGGAAACACCATATATTTT.

The chain links TRBV4-1 to TRBJ1-4, with 7 bases fitting TRBD1. V was pared by 0 bases and J by 5 bases, with 6 bases of the junction left unmatched. Germline-derived CDR1 and CDR2 are MGHRA and YSYEKL. This CDR3 is 16 amino acids long. CDR3 region: CASSQDRDSRNEKLFF. Here the CDR3 DNA reads TGCGCCAGCAGCCAAGATCGGGACAGCCGGAATGAAAAACTGTTTTTT.

This clone was recorded a few times. V is TRBV30 and J is TRBJ1-1, with D uncertain. Trimming left V 4 bases short and J 3 bases short, with 12 bases between. CDR1 and CDR2 (germline): GTSNPN, SVGIG (reference sequence). The CDR3 runs 13 residues. The CDR3 nucleotides are TGTGCCTGGAAGAGAATCTTGTACACTGAAGCTTTCTTT. It codes for CAWKRILYTEAFF.

The V gene is TRBV6-4, the J gene TRBJ2-7; 8 bases are a match to TRBD1. The CDR3 sequence is 15 residues long. CDR1 MRHNA and CDR2 SNTAGT come from the germline V gene. J was trimmed by 1 base and V by 5 bases; bases with no gene match: 7. In DNA, the CDR3 is TGTGCCAGCAGTCCGACGACAGGGGTATCCTACGAGCAGTACGTC. Encoded protein: CASSPTTGVSYEQYV.

The chain combines TRBV6-5 with TRBJ2-7; 8 nucleotides agree with TRBD1. Germline V gene lookup returns CDR1 MNHEY and CDR2 SVGAGI. Germline trimming cut 7 bases from V and 3 bases from J; bases unmatched to any gene: 8. The CDR3 spans 14 residues. In DNA form, the CDR3 reads TGTGCCAGCACCGGGACAGGCTCCAACTACGAGCAGTACTTC. Translating it yields CASTGTGSNYEQYF.

V gene TRBV19 combines with J gene TRBJ2-3, with a possible D match to TRBD2 (6 bases). The CDR3 extends over 15 amino acids. The germline V gene has CDR1 LNHDA and CDR2 SQIVND (reference sequence). The V and J ends lost 7 bases and 4 bases respectively, with 18 bases between them. CDR3 DNA sequence: TGTGCCAGTATGTCAGGGCAGGGAGGCGCAGATACGCAGTATTTT. This translates into CASMSGQGGADTQYF.

The rearrangement joins TRBV7-9 to TRBJ2-5; D uncertain. The germline gives CDR1 SEHNR, CDR2 FQNEAQ (reference sequence). The CDR3 is 12 amino acids. V was trimmed by 5 bases and J by 12 bases, leaving 16 bases between them. In nucleotides, the CDR3 is TGTGCCAGCAGCACAACCGACATCACGAAGTACTTC. Translated: CASSTTDITKYF.